The clone carrying this T cell receptor beta chain was recorded at least ten times. This entry is derived from a study of spatial heterogeneity in lung cancer. Each CDR3 protein gets one entry after TCRdb re-called the 5' RACE reads with MiXCR. The sample lists 6,000 to 6,500 distinct CDR3 sequences; about 8.2% were seen once. Time point of the sample: sample taken at primary tumor resection. The CDR3 has 14 residues. Germline-derived CDR1 and CDR2 are SGHRS and YFSETQ. V was trimmed by 7 bases and J by 5 bases, leaving 18 bases between them. The chain is built from TRBV5-1 and TRBJ1-2; D is possibly TRBD1 (6 bases). The origin of this receptor is a female donor with early-stage non-small cell lung cancer. The sequencing here drew on normal lung tissue next to the tumor, taken at surgery. The CDR3 sequence: CASGLGQSIYGYTF. As DNA, the CDR3 is TGCGCCAGCGGGCTAGGACAGAGCATTTATGGCTACACCTTC.